A selection of T cell receptor beta chains follows, all from one sample in a study of cytomegalovirus exposure and HLA in healthy donors. Only in-frame clones appear in the TCRdb table, and some are missing; sequencing was by immunoSEQ multiplex PCR. The sample comprises around 100,000 clones, over 50% of which are singletons, and 3.9% rests with the top ten. Specimen: PBMCs. The receptor set was obtained from a man under 40 in good health and CMV-seronegative. Each CDR3 is given without its conserved first and last residue. The D gene is left open where the match is weak. Rows may omit the clone size; those that give it use once, few, many or a size class.

abundance	d_gene	v_gene	j_gene	CDR3aa
NA	TRBD2	TRBV10-2	TRBJ2-1	ASRRGEGNEQF
NA	NA	TRBV7-9	TRBJ2-5	ASSLLSGEETQY
once	TRBD1	TRBV15	NA	ATSRPGTVPYEQY
few	TRBD1	TRBV7-3	TRBJ1-1	ASSRTSGTGPTEAF
once	NA	TRBV5-4	TRBJ2-7	ASSSDSRSSYEQY
NA	TRBD1	TRBV13	TRBJ2-3	ASSYEGTGSTDTQY
NA	NA	TRBV11-3	TRBJ1-2	ASSLEQAIFYGYT
once	NA	TRBV6-5	TRBJ2-1	ASSTRTVYNEQF
once	NA	TRBV19	TRBJ1-5	ASSISLRGYWPQH
NA	TRBD1	TRBV27	TRBJ1-2	ASSSASDRGSDGYT
NA	NA	TRBV19	TRBJ2-7	ASKGPGYEQY
once	NA	TRBV9	TRBJ2-5	ASSPQTGRETQY
NA	NA	TRBV20-1	TRBJ2-5	SATARGTQY
NA	NA	TRBV28	TRBJ1-2	ASSPRDNYGYT
NA	NA	TRBV10-3	TRBJ1-3	AISASGNTIY
NA	NA	TRBV29-1	TRBJ2-5	SVVRGASQETQY
NA	TRBD2	TRBV5-1	TRBJ2-3	ASSLNGGVRDTQY
NA	TRBD1	TRBV5-5	TRBJ1-2	ASSLAWDRAVVNYGYT
NA	NA	TRBV18	TRBJ2-5	ASSPYTPGETQY
NA	NA	TRBV11-2	TRBJ2-5	ASSLAQAGTQY
NA	NA	TRBV5-1	TRBJ1-4	ASSPERGTNEKLF
NA	TRBD2	TRBV28	TRBJ2-7	ASSLLAGGYEQY
NA	NA	TRBV18	TRBJ2-1	ASSPQDNEQF
NA	NA	TRBV19	TRBJ2-7	ASSPGIGSYEQY
once	NA	TRBV28	TRBJ2-7	ASSSQSYEQY
NA	NA	TRBV5-5	TRBJ1-4	ASNRRAGDEKLF
NA	NA	TRBV7-2	TRBJ1-2	ASSHFRGVYGYT
NA	NA	TRBV12-5	TRBJ2-1	ASGSAAEYNEQF
NA	NA	TRBV5-4	TRBJ1-6	ASSPGRSPLH
NA	NA	TRBV6-1	TRBJ1-1	AINPRAKLAEAF
NA	TRBD1	TRBV5-8	TRBJ2-5	ASSWGQGAGETQY
NA	TRBD2	TRBV30	TRBJ2-3	AWSVPGLGGDTQY
NA	NA	TRBV7-2	TRBJ2-7	ASSFDRLNYEQY
NA	NA	TRBV28	TRBJ2-7	ASSSVEQY
NA	NA	TRBV4-1	TRBJ1-6	ASSQLDRPNSPLH
NA	NA	TRBV19	TRBJ1-5	ASCQGSLQPQH
few	NA	TRBV6-5	TRBJ1-5	ASSARDNQPQH
NA	TRBD1	TRBV7-8	TRBJ2-5	ASSGQGRETQY
NA	NA	TRBV9	TRBJ1-2	ASSVGGGRDGYT
NA	TRBD2	TRBV6-4	TRBJ2-3	ASSDTSGGADTQY
NA	TRBD1	TRBV19	TRBJ1-6	ASSIPLRTGSSSSYNSPLH
NA	TRBD1	TRBV6-5	TRBJ1-2	ASSYHTGGSYGYT
NA	TRBD1	TRBV27	TRBJ1-3	ASTSRQGAGNTIY
few	NA	TRBV7-9	TRBJ2-7	ASSAATGSSYEQY
once	NA	TRBV21-1	TRBJ2-5	ASSTKVGTSDQQETQY
medium-sized	TRBD1	TRBV6-4	TRBJ2-2	ASSVDIGQGAGELF
once	TRBD1	TRBV28	TRBJ2-3	ASSLGQGLDTQY
few	TRBD2	TRBV6-6	TRBJ2-7	ASATGTSSYEQY